These T cell receptor beta chains were read from a single sample in a study of cytomegalovirus exposure and HLA in healthy donors. Sequenced by immunoSEQ multiplex PCR; TCRdb stores in-frame clones only, minus some. There are 150,000 to 200,000 clones in the sample; 77% occur only once, and 1.5% to 2% lies in the top ten. Source material: PBMCs. The receptor set was obtained from a woman in her thirties in good health and CMV-seronegative. Both conserved end residues are part of each CDR3. The D gene is left open where the match is weak. For some rows the clone size is stated as once, few or many, or as a class when expanded; others skip it.

NA | TRBJ2-7 | 16 | TRBV30 | NA | TGTGCCTGGAGTGTTAGCGAGATCTATAGCTCCTACGAGCAGTACTTC | CAWSVSEIYSSYEQYF
NA | TRBJ2-7 | 16 | TRBV11-2 | TRBD2 | TGTGCCAGCAGCCTTCCGGGACTAGAGAGCTCCTACGAGCAGTACTTC | CASSLPGLESSYEQYF
NA | TRBJ1-2 | 16 | TRBV4-3 | TRBD1 | TGCGCCAGCAGCCAAGACCTACCGGGACAGGGGGCTGGCTACACCTTC | CASSQDLPGQGAGYTF
NA | TRBJ2-6 | 20 | TRBV7-3 | NA | TGTGCCAGCAGCTTAACGGGCGGGGGCAGCGCCGGCTCTGGGGCCAACGTCCTGACTTTC | CASSLTGGGSAGSGANVLTF
NA | TRBJ1-5 | 15 | TRBV7-6 | TRBD1 | TGTGCCAGCAGTCCGAACGCTGGACAGGGTCAGCCCCAGCATTTT | CASSPNAGQGQPQHF
once | TRBJ2-5 | 15 | TRBV5-4 | TRBD1 | TGTGCCAGCAGCTCCCGGGACAGGGGGGATTGGACCCAGTACTTC | CASSSRDRGDWTQYF
NA | TRBJ1-5 | 16 | TRBV19 | NA | TGTGCCAGTACCGTCCTCCACAGGGTAAGCAATCAGCCCCAGCATTTT | CASTVLHRVSNQPQHF
NA | TRBJ2-1 | 15 | TRBV7-2 | NA | TGTGCCAGCAGCTTTGTGGGAGGGGGGTACAATGAGCAGTTCTTC | CASSFVGGGYNEQFF
NA | TRBJ2-3 | 15 | TRBV6-6 | TRBD2 | TGTGCCAGCAGTCGCGGGGGGCAGCGCACAGATACGCAGTATTTT | CASSRGGQRTDTQYF
NA | TRBJ1-1 | 12 | TRBV28 | NA | TGTGCCAGCAGCCTCGGTACAGGGGAAGCTTTCTTT | CASSLGTGEAFF
NA | TRBJ2-2 | 18 | TRBV19 | TRBD2 | TGTGCCAGTACCAAAACAGACGGGACTAGCGGGAACACCGGGGAGCTGTTTTTT | CASTKTDGTSGNTGELFF
NA | TRBJ2-7 | 17 | TRBV19 | TRBD2 | TGTGCCAGTAGTATAGATATTGAGACTAGCGGGAGCTACGAGCAGTACTTC | CASSIDIETSGSYEQYF
NA | TRBJ1-1 | 17 | TRBV27 | TRBD1 | TGTGCCAGCAGTCCCCGGGGGACAGGGAGGGGTGACGCTGAAGCTTTCTTT | CASSPRGTGRGDAEAFF
NA | TRBJ1-1 | 16 | TRBV6-5 | TRBD1 | TGTGCCAGCAGTTACTCGCGGACAGGATTGAACACTGAAGCTTTCTTT | CASSYSRTGLNTEAFF
few | TRBJ2-7 | 14 | TRBV30 | TRBD1 | TGTGCCTGGAAGGGACAGGGGACCAACTACGAGCAGTACTTC | CAWKGQGTNYEQYF
NA | TRBJ1-2 | 15 | TRBV19 | TRBD1 | TGTGCCAGTAGTCGCACCCCGGGACAGCCCCTCGGCTACACCTTC | CASSRTPGQPLGYTF
NA | TRBJ2-2 | 16 | TRBV5-1 | TRBD2 | TGCGCCAGCAGCCGTGTAGCGGGAGCCGGCACCGGGGAGCTGTTTTTT | CASSRVAGAGTGELFF
NA | TRBJ2-2 | 20 | TRBV7-8 | TRBD1 | TGTGCCAGCAGCTCTGTGCTAGGTTTCCGGACAGGGATAGGAACCGGGGAGCTGTTTTTT | CASSSVLGFRTGIGTGELFF
NA | TRBJ1-5 | 15 | TRBV7-2 | NA | TGTGCCAGCAGCTTAGGGCGACAGAGCAATCAGCCCCAGCATTTT | CASSLGRQSNQPQHF
NA | TRBJ2-7 | 13 | TRBV5-1 | NA | TGCGCCAGCAGCATAACCGGCTCCTACGAGCAGTACTTC | CASSITGSYEQYF
NA | TRBJ2-5 | 14 | TRBV7-8 | TRBD1 | TGTGCCAGCAGCATGGGACAGGGGAGTGAGACCCAGTACTTC | CASSMGQGSETQYF
NA | TRBJ1-2 | 13 | TRBV6-5 | TRBD1 | TGTGCCAGCAGTTCCGACAGGGGCTATGGCTACACCTTC | CASSSDRGYGYTF
NA | TRBJ1-4 | 15 | TRBV23-1 | TRBD1 | TGCGCCAGCAGTCAAGGCGGGACAGGGGGTGAAAAACTGTTTTTT | CASSQGGTGGEKLFF
NA | TRBJ2-2 | 18 | TRBV4-1 | TRBD2 | TGCGCCAGCAGCCAGGGACTAGCGGCGGATATGAACACCGGGGAGCTGTTTTTT | CASSQGLAADMNTGELFF
NA | TRBJ2-5 | 15 | TRBV7-2 | TRBD2 | TGTGCCAGCAGCACCTATAGCGGGGGGGCGGAGACCCAGTACTTC | CASSTYSGGAETQYF
NA | TRBJ2-7 | 14 | TRBV6-1 | NA | TGTGCCAGCAGGGGGGGGGCAGCGCTCTACGAGCAGTACTTC | CASRGGAALYEQYF
few | TRBJ2-3 | 15 | TRBV18 | TRBD2 | TGTGCCAGCTCACGAACGGGGGGGCGTTCAGATACGCAGTATTTT | CASSRTGGRSDTQYF
NA | TRBJ2-3 | 16 | TRBV7-8 | TRBD2 | TGTGCCAGCAGCTCCTCACTAGCGGGAGTAAGAGATACGCAGTATTTT | CASSSSLAGVRDTQYF
NA | TRBJ1-5 | 15 | TRBV27 | NA | TGTGCCAGCAGTTTGCACATCGATAGCAATCAGCCCCAGCATTTT | CASSLHIDSNQPQHF
NA | TRBJ1-1 | 14 | TRBV27 | TRBD1 | TGTGCCAGCAGTCACAGGGGGCCGGGCACTGAAGCTTTCTTT | CASSHRGPGTEAFF
NA | TRBJ2-5 | 14 | TRBV5-1 | NA | TGCGCCAGCAGCTTGGGGACAGCCGGGGAGACCCAGTACTTC | CASSLGTAGETQYF
NA | TRBJ2-7 | 14 | TRBV9 | TRBD2 | TGTGCCAGCAGCGTAGGGGCGGGGGGGGGAGAGCAGTACTTC | CASSVGAGGGEQYF
NA | TRBJ1-1 | 13 | TRBV7-9 | TRBD1 | TGTGCCAGCTATAGGACAGGGAGGTCTGAAGCTTTCTTT | CASYRTGRSEAFF
NA | TRBJ1-4 | 13 | TRBV5-4 | NA | TGTGCCAGCAGAACCAGGGATAATGAAAAACTGTTTTTT | CASRTRDNEKLFF
NA | TRBJ2-5 | 15 | TRBV6-1 | NA | TGTGCCAGCAGTTCCTTTGACTCCGGGGGAGAGACCCAGTACTTC | CASSSFDSGGETQYF
NA | TRBJ2-5 | 19 | TRBV7-6 | TRBD2 | TGTGCCAGCAGCCCCGGACTAGCGGGCCCCGCGTCGGGGGTAAAGACCCAGTACTTC | CASSPGLAGPASGVKTQYF
NA | TRBJ1-1 | 14 | TRBV2 | NA | TGTGCCAGCAGACAAGGGGGGGTTGTCACTGAAGCTTTCTTT | CASRQGGVVTEAFF
NA | TRBJ2-1 | 13 | TRBV10-3 | TRBD1 | TGTGCCACCGACAGGGCCGGCTACAATGAGCAGTTCTTC | CATDRAGYNEQFF
NA | TRBJ2-1 | 12 | TRBV6-1 | NA | TGTGCCAGCAGCCCCAGGTACAATGAGCAGTTCTTC | CASSPRYNEQFF
few | TRBJ2-1 | 13 | TRBV29-1 | NA | TGCAGCGTTCAGAGACAGGTCTACAATGAGCAGTTCTTC | CSVQRQVYNEQFF
NA | TRBJ1-2 | 17 | TRBV19 | NA | TGTGCCAGTAGCCCTACAGGGAGAAGGACTAGTGGCTATGGCTACACCTTC | CASSPTGRRTSGYGYTF
NA | TRBJ1-1 | 14 | TRBV28 | TRBD1 | TGTGCCAGCAACCTACAGGGGAGTCTGTCTGAAGCTTTCTTT | CASNLQGSLSEAFF
few | TRBJ2-3 | 14 | TRBV7-3 | NA | TGTGCCAGCAGCCCTGGACAGCCCACAGATACGCAGTATTTT | CASSPGQPTDTQYF
NA | TRBJ1-2 | 16 | TRBV7-3 | NA | TGTGCCAGCAGCCCAACCGGAGTTTGGGGGGGCGATGGCTACACCTTC | CASSPTGVWGGDGYTF
NA | TRBJ2-1 | 19 | TRBV7-3 | TRBD2 | TGTGCCAGCAGCCCGGGGGGGCTTCCGACTAGCTCCTTTTACAATGAGCAGTTCTTC | CASSPGGLPTSSFYNEQFF
few | TRBJ2-2 | 14 | TRBV30 | TRBD1 | TGTGCCTGGAGTGTACAGGGGGGCACCGGGGAGCTGTTTTTT | CAWSVQGGTGELFF
NA | TRBJ1-1 | 15 | TRBV30 | TRBD1 | TGTGCCTGGAGTGCGGGACAGCCTGGGAACACTGAAGCTTTCTTT | CAWSAGQPGNTEAFF
NA | TRBJ1-2 | 18 | TRBV27 | NA | TGTGCCAGCAGTTTATTAGCCCCCCGGGGGACTCGCGACTATGGCTACACCTTC | CASSLLAPRGTRDYGYTF
few | TRBJ2-7 | 16 | TRBV4-3 | NA | TGCGCCAGCAGCCAAGATCTGGGGGCCCTCTCCTACGAGCAGTACTTC | CASSQDLGALSYEQYF
few | TRBJ1-3 | 15 | TRBV6-1 | TRBD1 | TGTGCCAGTCACCCCGGACAGGCCTCTGGAAACACCATATATTTT | CASHPGQASGNTIYF
NA | TRBJ2-1 | 11 | TRBV20-1 | NA | TGCAGTGCTGGCTTAGCTACTGAGCAGTTCTTC | CSAGLATEQFF
NA | TRBJ1-2 | 15 | TRBV7-8 | TRBD1 | TGTGCCAGCAGCCCAGGGACAGTACTCTCCTATGGCTACACCTTC | CASSPGTVLSYGYTF
NA | TRBJ1-1 | 11 | TRBV27 | NA | TGTGCCAGCAGGCGTAACACTGAAGCTTTCTTT | CASRRNTEAFF
NA | TRBJ1-1 | 14 | TRBV5-4 | TRBD1 | TGTGCCAGCAGCATAACAGGGGGCCGAACTGAAGCTTTCTTT | CASSITGGRTEAFF
NA | TRBJ1-2 | 16 | TRBV27 | TRBD1 | TGTGCCAGCACCCACCAGACAGGGGGCCCCATCTATGGCTACACCTTC | CASTHQTGGPIYGYTF